This T cell receptor (beta chain) was observed in a study of OX40 agonist ivuxolimab in advanced cancers. General observations from the study: Expanded clones were, on average, more numerous in CD8+ T cells than in CD4+.

As regards this clone: Its target is not known.

Trimming took off 10 bases at V and 2 bases at J, with 15 bases between the two ends. This CDR3 spans 14 amino acids. Germline V gene lookup returns CDR1 WNHNN and CDR2 SYGVQD (reference sequence). Libraries were prepared by immunoSEQ multiplex PCR; TCRdb keeps only in-frame clonotypes and omits some of them. The sample includes about 15,000 clones, 82% seen only once; the top ten take roughly two fifths. This chain links TRBV10-1 with TRBJ1-3; D is possibly TRBD1 (5 bases). The receptor's source is an adult with an advanced solid tumor such as melanoma, head and neck, liver or kidney cancer. Sequenced material: CD4+ or CD8+ T cells sorted from blood, taken in a trial of the OX40 agonist ivuxolimab. The CDR3 region has the DNA TGCGCCACCATAAGGGACGCTGCTGGAAACACCATATATTTT. It yields the protein CATIRDAAGNTIYF.